This entry lists 23 T cell receptor beta chains sequenced from one sample in a study of metastatic and nonmetastatic thyroid tumors. No patient had received any treatment before thyroid surgery. TCRdb ran MiXCR on the PCR reads. Among roughly 18,000 clones listed, around a quarter were seen once. Sequenced: tumor tissue. The receptors originated from a female donor with papillary thyroid cancer or a benign thyroid nodule (not recorded which). Some clones in this sample may be carry-over from other donors' samples.

The chain is built from TRBV18 and TRBJ2-7; either TRBD1 or TRBD2 may fit D (5 bases each). Germline V lookup: CDR1 KGHSH, CDR2 LQKENI. V was clipped by 3 bases and J by 6 bases, with 9 bases between them. The CDR3 totals 12 residues. CDR3 sequence: CASSPGVVEQYF. CDR3 sequence (DNA): TGTGCCAGCTCACCGGGGGTGGTCGAGCAGTACTTC. Using reference TRBV18 and TRBJ2-7 for the parts outside the CDR3, the full variable domain is NAGVMQNPRHLVRRRGQEARLRCSPMKGHSHVYWYRQLPEEGLKFMVYLQKENIIDESGMPKERFSAEFPKEGPSILRIQQVVRGDSAAYFCASSPGVVEQYFGPGTRLTVT.

The V and J genes are TRBV5-1 and TRBJ2-7; 9 nucleotides agree with TRBD2. This CDR3 has 16 residues. V trimming: 4 bases; J trimming: 3 bases; junction bases outside the gene matches: 11. In germline, CDR1 is SGHRS, CDR2 YFSETQ. Written as DNA, the CDR3 is TGCGCCAGCAGCCTTTCCGGGACTAGCCCCTACTACGAGCAGTACTTC. Protein: CASSLSGTSPYYEQYF.

This clone was seen ten or more times. The chain recombines TRBV16 with TRBJ2-4; TRBD1 aligns across 8 bases. The germline V gene encodes CDR1 KGHSY and CDR2 FQNENV. CDR3 length: 15 amino acids. V shed 4 bases and J 8 bases; nucleotides not matched to a gene: 10. The CDR3 sequence is CASSRTGPTGYIQYF. The CDR3 bases are TGTGCCAGCAGCCGGACAGGGCCCACCGGGTACATTCAGTACTTC.

The chain combines TRBV29-1 with TRBJ2-7; D is unresolved. The germline CDR1 and CDR2 sequences are SQVTM and ANQGSEA. The CDR3 covers 12 residues. Trimming took 5 bases from V and 4 from J, leaving 12 bases between them. The CDR3 nucleotides are TGCAGCGTTTCGGTCAACTTTTACGAGCAGTACTTC. Translation: CSVSVNFYEQYF.

This clone has just a few counts. This chain uses TRBV7-2 with TRBJ2-7, with D hard to call. This CDR3 has 12 amino acids. Trimming shortened V by 4 bases and J by 6 bases, and 10 bases separated the two germline ends. Germline V gene sequence: CDR1 SGHTA, CDR2 FQGNSA. In DNA form, the CDR3 reads TGTGCCAGCAGCTCCGATTCTGGCGAGCAGTACTTC. Protein: CASSSDSGEQYF.

This clone was counted a few times. This sequence joins TRBV30 and TRBJ2-6, with D perhaps TRBD2 (7 bases). Germline CDR1 GTSNPN, CDR2 SVGIG (reference sequence). CDR3 size: 14 residues. Trimming removed 4 bases from V and 7 bases from J, with 14 bases in between. The CDR3 reads CAWMGGGGANVLTF. The CDR3 DNA is TGTGCCTGGATGGGGGGAGGGGGAGCCAACGTCCTGACTTTC.

This sequence joins TRBV28 and TRBJ2-4; D gene unclear. The CDR3 loop spans 11 amino acids. Germline CDR1 MDHEN, CDR2 SYDVKM. V gave up 4 bases and J gave up 8 bases, with 6 bases separating them. The CDR3 is CASSYSHIQYF. Here the CDR3 DNA reads TGTGCCAGCAGTTACAGTCACATTCAGTACTTC.

This clone is labeled as medium-sized (0.01 to 0.1%). The gene calls are TRBV6-1 and TRBJ2-7; TRBD2 matches 7 bases. Trimming at V came to 5 bases and at J to 2 bases, leaving 6 bases not matched to a gene. Germline loops: CDR1 MNHNS, CDR2 SASEGT. This CDR3 is built from 14 residues. The CDR3 spells CASSLTSVTYEQYF. CDR3 in DNA: TGTGCCAGCAGTTTAACTAGCGTTACCTACGAGCAGTACTTC.

By proportion, this clone is medium-sized (0.01 to 0.1%). The chain links TRBV29-1 to TRBJ2-7; 9 positions agree with TRBD1. This CDR3 region has 12 residues. Per the germline V gene, CDR1 is SQVTM and CDR2 is ANQGSEA. With 7 bases clipped from V and 3 bases from J, the junction kept 4 bases outside the gene matches. CDR3 sequence reads: CSAGTGNYEQYF. CDR3 DNA: TGCAGCGCCGGGACAGGGAACTACGAGCAGTACTTC.

This clone showed up many times. This chain uses TRBV7-8 with TRBJ2-7; 8 nucleotides match TRBD1. The junction had 6 bases not matched to a gene; V was cut back by 2 bases and J by 3 bases. CDR1 is SGHVS, CDR2 FQNEAQ, per germline. The CDR3 runs 15 residues. The CDR3 reads CASSLSDREGYEQYF. The CDR3 DNA is TGTGCCAGCAGCTTATCGGACAGGGAAGGCTACGAGCAGTACTTC.

The chain employs TRBV3-1 and TRBJ2-5, with 11 bases matching TRBD2. Germline V gives CDR1 LGHDT, CDR2 YNNKEL (reference sequence). Losses at the gene ends were 8 bases for V and 3 bases for J; bases not matched to a gene: 11. The length of the CDR3 is 16 residues. CDR3 sequence (DNA): TGTGCCAGCTCCCCCTCCCCGGGACTAGCGGAAGAGACCCAGTACTTC. Its translation is CASSPSPGLAEETQYF.

The chain carries TRBV5-1 and TRBJ2-2; 12 bases match TRBD2. Germline V gene lookup returns CDR1 SGHRS and CDR2 YFSETQ. The CDR3 length is 15 residues. V lost 0 bases and J lost 6; bases outside the gene matches: 0. The CDR3 nucleotides read TGCGCCAGCAGCTTGGGACTAGCGGGAGCCGGGGAGCTGTTTTTT. It specifies CASSLGLAGAGELFF. Variable domain in full (rest from reference TRBV5-1 and TRBJ2-2): KAGVTQTPRYLIKTRGQQVTLSCSPISGHRSVSWYQQTPGQGLQFLFEYFSETQRNKGNFPGRFSGRQFSNSRSEMNVSTLELGDSALYLCASSLGLAGAGELFFGEGSRLTVL.

A word on this clone: As the CDR3 is not closed by the conserved phenylalanine or tryptophan, this likely results from a read error. The chain employs TRBV6-1 and TRBJ2-1; no definite D call. The CDR3 has 13 amino acids. Per germline, CDR1 MNHNS and CDR2 SASEGT. The CDR3 loop is CARSTNPPNEQFL. CDR3 in DNA: TGTGCCCGCAGCACCAACCCCCCCAATGAGCAGTTCCTC.

Relative to its sample, this clone is medium-sized. The V call is TRBV12-3 or TRBV12-4, the J call TRBJ1-1; D not resolved. The CDR3 sequence is 12 residues long. Trimming took 2 bases from V and 3 from J, leaving 4 bases between them. The CDR3 DNA sequence: TGTGCCAGCAGTTTAAGAGACACTGAAGCTTTCTTT. It encodes CASSLRDTEAFF.

The V and J genes are TRBV5-1 and TRBJ2-7; 8 bases match TRBD2. V trimming: 7 bases; J trimming: 3 bases; junction bases outside the gene matches: 6. This CDR3 has 13 residues. Germline V gives CDR1 SGHRS, CDR2 YFSETQ. This CDR3 is CASGSGLGYEQYF. CDR3 DNA sequence: TGCGCCAGCGGCTCGGGACTAGGCTACGAGCAGTACTTC.

This clone came up many times. The chain combines TRBV6-2 or TRBV6-3 with TRBJ2-1; D tentatively fits TRBD1 or TRBD2 (5 bases each). The CDR3 runs 13 residues. Germline values: CDR1 MNHEY, CDR2 SVGEGT. Trimming took off 4 bases at V and 6 bases at J, with 10 bases between the two ends. This chain's CDR3 is CASSWGTGNEQFF. Here the CDR3 DNA reads TGTGCCAGCAGTTGGGGGACGGGCAATGAGCAGTTCTTC.

This clone was detected many times. Other DNA sequences in the same sample also yield this CDR3. This chain uses TRBV5-1 with TRBJ2-7; 11 nucleotides match TRBD1. This CDR3 spans 15 amino acids. Germline trimming cut 4 bases from V and 4 bases from J; bases unmatched to any gene: 7. Germline V gene lookup returns CDR1 SGHRS and CDR2 YFSETQ. For the CDR3, the DNA is TGCGCCAGCAGCCCCGGGACAGGGGGTTTTTACGAGCAGTACTTC. Its protein is CASSPGTGGFYEQYF.

By share, this clone counts as medium-sized. The CDR3 region is CASSADRYRGNEAFF. The CDR3 bases are TGTGCCAGCAGCGCTGACAGATATAGGGGTAATGAAGCTTTCTTT. The chain carries TRBV28 and TRBJ1-1, with D possibly being TRBD1 (5 bases). Per the germline V gene, CDR1 is MDHEN and CDR2 is SYDVKM. V was trimmed by 6 bases and J by 7 bases, leaving 21 bases between them. This CDR3 has 15 amino acids.

This clone showed up many times. The J gene is TRBJ2-2, the V gene TRBV28; D is unclear. CDR1 and CDR2 from the germline V gene are MDHEN and SYDVKM. CDR3 size: 12 residues. V was shortened by 6 bases and J by 7 bases, with 9 bases between the two germline ends. The CDR3 loop is CASRPGGGELFF. Written as DNA, the CDR3 is TGTGCCAGCAGGCCCGGCGGCGGGGAGCTGTTTTTT.

This clone was seen a handful of times. The CDR3 carries no conserved terminal phenylalanine or tryptophan, so it likely arises from a read error. The J gene is TRBJ1-4, the V gene TRBV19, with a weak D call TRBD1 (6 bases). Trimming cost V 2 bases and J 5 bases, with 9 bases left between them. This CDR3 has 14 residues. CDR1 and CDR2 from the germline V gene are LNHDA and SQIVND (reference sequence). The DNA of the CDR3 is TGTGCCAGTAGTATACGGCAGGGGAATGAAAAACTGTTTCTT. Translation gives CASSIRQGNEKLFL.

In its sample, this clone was seen many times. The same CDR3 can be traced to other DNA sequences in this sample. The CDR3 DNA reads as TGCGCCAGCAGCCCGGGGGCCCTCCTCCTCTACAATGAGCAGTTCTTC. It yields the protein CASSPGALLLYNEQFF. This chain connects TRBV5-1 to TRBJ2-1; D assignment may be TRBD1 or TRBD2 (6 bases each). The V end lost 4 bases, the J end lost 3 bases, and 17 bases lay between the germline ends. The CDR3 is 16 residues long. Germline CDR1 SGHRS, CDR2 YFSETQ.

This clone was seen ten or more times. V usage is TRBV20-1 and J usage is TRBJ2-7, with a tentative D call TRBD1 (6 bases). The CDR3 spans 15 residues. Trimming pared 0 bases from V and 0 bases from J, leaving 12 bases between. Germline V lookup: CDR1 DFQATT, CDR2 SNEGSKA (reference sequence). The CDR3 loop reads CSARESGHLSYEQYF. CDR3 DNA sequence: TGCAGTGCTAGAGAATCGGGACACCTCTCCTACGAGCAGTACTTC.

The rearrangement uses TRBV19 and TRBJ1-6, with D unresolved. This CDR3 has 15 amino acids. Per germline, CDR1 LNHDA and CDR2 SQIVND (reference sequence). V was clipped by 6 bases and J by 7 bases, with 16 bases between them. The DNA for the CDR3 is TGTGCCAGTAGCGTCACAACCTCGGGAAATTCACCCCTCCACTTT. Translation gives CASSVTTSGNSPLHF.